These T cell receptor beta chains were read from a single sample in a study of control samples from healthy donors and cancer patients. TCRdb's copy holds only in-frame clones and misses some; the assay was immunoSEQ multiplex PCR. The repertoire includes more than 120,000 clones, approximately 91% of them detected once, and about 3.2% sits in the top ten. Sequences were obtained from blood. The receptors were sampled from a man younger than 45 in good health. CDR3s include the opening cysteine and the closing phenylalanine or tryptophan. The D gene is left open where the match is weak.

TRBJ2-2 TRBD2 TRBV27 CASSFSPRGLAGGHTGELFF TGTGCCAGCAGTTTTAGCCCAAGAGGACTAGCGGGGGGCCACACCGGGGAGCTGTTTTTT
TRBJ2-1 . TRBV7-8 CASSTGLEGGEQFF TGTGCCAGCAGTACAGGGTTAGAAGGGGGTGAGCAGTTCTTC
TRBJ1-5 . TRBV27 CASSLEGVLHQPQHF TGTGCCAGCAGTTTGGAGGGGGTGTTGCATCAGCCCCAGCATTTT
TRBJ2-7 TRBD1 TRBV6-6 CASREGQGSYEQYF TGTGCCAGCAGAGAGGGACAGGGCTCCTACGAGCAGTACTTC
TRBJ1-1 . TRBV11-2 CASSLAGLNTEAFF TGTGCCAGCAGCCTCGCAGGGTTGAACACTGAAGCTTTCTTT
TRBJ2-3 TRBD2 TRBV24-1 CATSGSTDTQYF TGTGCCACTAGCGGGAGCACAGATACGCAGTATTTT
TRBJ2-2 TRBD2 TRBV4-2 CASSPRLAGGRGAGELFF TGTGCCAGCAGCCCCCGACTAGCGGGGGGGCGAGGGGCCGGGGAGCTGTTTTTT
TRBJ1-3 TRBD1 TRBV15 CATSGTGARRNTIYF TGTGCCACCAGCGGAACAGGGGCCAGACGAAACACCATATATTTT
TRBJ2-2 TRBD1 TRBV3-1/TRBV3-2 CASSQVETGGWAGELFF TGTGCCAGCAGCCAAGTCGAAACAGGGGGCTGGGCCGGGGAGCTGTTTTTT
TRBJ1-2 . TRBV7-2 CASSSLIGGTYGYTF TGTGCCAGCAGCTCCTTAATCGGAGGGACCTATGGCTACACCTTC
TRBJ1-5 . TRBV9 CAATGRKCNQPQHF TGTGCCGCCACGGGACGGAAATGCAATCAGCCCCAGCATTTT
TRBJ1-2 . TRBV27 CASSFGVDGGYTF TGTGCCAGCAGTTTCGGGGTGGACGGGGGCTACACCTTC
TRBJ2-7 TRBD2 TRBV6-4 CASGGTSGAYEQYF TGTGCCAGCGGGGGGACTAGTGGGGCATACGAGCAGTACTTC